This T cell receptor (beta chain) was observed in a study of response to subunit inactivated influenza vaccine (dated by TCRdb to 2017 to 2018). In the study overall: Deep quantitative T cell receptor repertoire profiling was used in the study to track responses to a trivalent subunit inactivated influenza vaccine. What the research found in general, with its limitations: The authors proposed that each seasonal influenza vaccination may bring in only a limited number of new T cells.

The CDR1 and CDR2 encoded by the germline V gene (reference sequence) are DFQATT and SNEGSKA. From its cysteine to its phenylalanine, the CDR3 spans 13 amino acids. Only the CDR3 region is kept as DNA, spanning 39 bases read in frame from base 1. Library creation used RT-PCR. Instrument on record: Illumina HiSeq 2500. TCRdb handled the public reads itself, with Q25 trimming in fastp and clone calling in MiXCR, and kept productive beta chains. Rows matching on CDR3 protein sequence are summarized as one entry with the most common DNA and genes. Here the sample has 550,000 to 600,000 distinct CDR3 sequences; 12% occur a single time. 10% of the sample rests with the top ten. As concerns this clonotype: Its binding antigen is unknown. At one end, the junction sequence differs from germline, possibly due to a read error.

This sample comprised PBMCs from blood, obtained on the day of vaccination. The V gene is TRBV20-1 and the J gene is TRBJ1-5; 7 nucleotides in the junction match TRBD1. The receptor's source is a man between 50 and 59 years old who received an inactivated influenza vaccine. Donor details come from another sample of the same person, matched by shared clones. The bases read TGCAGAGCTAGTTCACAGGGGAAACAGCCCCAGCATTTT. Its protein product is CRASSQGKQPQHF.